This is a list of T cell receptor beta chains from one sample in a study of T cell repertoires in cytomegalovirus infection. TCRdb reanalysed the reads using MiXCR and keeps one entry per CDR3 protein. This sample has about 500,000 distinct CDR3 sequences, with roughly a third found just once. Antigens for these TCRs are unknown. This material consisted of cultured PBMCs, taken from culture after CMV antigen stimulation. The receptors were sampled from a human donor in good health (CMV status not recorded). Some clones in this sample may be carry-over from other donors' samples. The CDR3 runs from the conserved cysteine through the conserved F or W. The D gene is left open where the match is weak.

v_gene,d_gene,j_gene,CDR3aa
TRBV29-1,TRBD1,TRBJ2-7,CSGVKGQGDEQYF
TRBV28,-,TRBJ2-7,CASRDGAAYEQYF
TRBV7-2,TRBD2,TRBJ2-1,CASSLVASGAHNEQFF
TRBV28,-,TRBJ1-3,CAIQKAPNTIYF
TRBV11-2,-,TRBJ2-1,CASRTSYNEQFF
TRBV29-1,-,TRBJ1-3,CSVVWDRLSGNTIYF
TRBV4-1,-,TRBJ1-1,CASSQGGSRRWEAFF
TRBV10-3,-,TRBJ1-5,CAISPPGSNQPQHF
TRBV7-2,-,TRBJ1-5,CASSSPGAHRPQHF
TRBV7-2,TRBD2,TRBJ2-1,CASSLVGREEFF
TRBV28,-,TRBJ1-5,CASSPQGMIQPQHF
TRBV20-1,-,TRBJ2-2,CSARGGGLGTGELFF
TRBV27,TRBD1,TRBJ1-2,CASSSPSTGDYGYTF
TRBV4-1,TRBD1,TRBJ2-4,CASSQPTRGSKNIQYF
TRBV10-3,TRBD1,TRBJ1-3,CAITETGAGNTIYF
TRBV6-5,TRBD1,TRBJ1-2,CASTYLDRANYGYTF
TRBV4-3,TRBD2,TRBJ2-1,CASSQDFGRKDEQFF
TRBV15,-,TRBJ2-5,CATSNKGGGETQYF
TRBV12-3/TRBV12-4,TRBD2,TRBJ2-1,CASTPAGGSYNEQFF
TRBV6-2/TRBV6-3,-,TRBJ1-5,CASSRYLGHQYNQPQHF
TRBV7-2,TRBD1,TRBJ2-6,CASSFPMGQAFSGANVLTF
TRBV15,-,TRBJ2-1,CATSRAHSHNEQFF
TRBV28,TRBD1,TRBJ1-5,CASSFNRGQPQHF
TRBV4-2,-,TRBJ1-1,CASSQHLNGRKNTEAFF
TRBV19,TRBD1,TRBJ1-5,CASRSQGASNQPQHF
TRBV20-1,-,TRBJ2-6,CSSSGSGANVLTF
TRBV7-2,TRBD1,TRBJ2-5,CASSPPNRGHLETQYF
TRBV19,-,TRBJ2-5,CASSIGRQDSETQYF
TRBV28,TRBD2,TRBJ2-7,CASSPREVTYEQYF
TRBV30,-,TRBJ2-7,CAWRGTGRITYEQYF
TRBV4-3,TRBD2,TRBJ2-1,CASSQDGTNGYEQFF
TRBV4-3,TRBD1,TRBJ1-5,CASSLRDRLLAGQPQHF
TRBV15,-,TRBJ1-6,CGTYGGANSPLHF
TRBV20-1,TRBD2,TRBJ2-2,CTGLGSNTGELFF
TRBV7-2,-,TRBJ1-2,CASSPTWGTMGTRDGYTF